Following are 20 T cell receptor beta chains from one sample sequenced in a study of cytomegalovirus exposure and HLA in healthy donors. The PCR ran on 60 Vbeta and 13 Jbeta primers. Libraries were prepared by immunoSEQ multiplex PCR; TCRdb keeps only in-frame clonotypes and omits some of them. The data contain over 150,000 clones, 80% to 90% of them singletons. Sequencing used PBMCs. All receptors come from a woman aged 25 to 39 in good health and CMV-seropositive.

The rearrangement joins TRBV7-2 to TRBJ2-5; 8 bases are a match to TRBD2. The CDR3 spans 15 residues. Germline CDR1 reads SGHTA; CDR2 reads FQGNSA. V gave up 2 bases and J gave up 5 bases; unmatched junction bases: 7. CDR3 sequence: CASSLTSGSWETQYF. The CDR3 DNA sequence: TGTGCCAGCAGCTTAACTAGCGGTTCATGGGAGACCCAGTACTTC.

The rearrangement joins TRBV7-9 to TRBJ2-3; tentatively, D is TRBD1 (5 bases). The V gene lost 6 bases and the J gene lost 3 bases, with 7 bases spanning the gap. There are 12 residues in the CDR3. Germline V gene sequence: CDR1 SEHNR, CDR2 FQNEAQ (reference sequence). The CDR3 DNA reads TGTGCCAGCAGTCGACAGACAGATACGCAGTATTTT. Translating it yields CASSRQTDTQYF.

This clone was found once. The chain carries TRBV27 and TRBJ2-7, with a weak D call TRBD1 (6 bases). The CDR3 loop spans 14 amino acids. Per germline, CDR1 MNHEY and CDR2 SMNVEV (reference sequence). Trimming shortened V by 6 bases and J by 2 bases, and 14 bases separated the two germline ends. The DNA of the CDR3 is TGTGCCAGCAGATTTACAGGGAGCCCCTACGAGCAGTACTTC. It is translated as CASRFTGSPYEQYF.

This clone was counted once. The CDR3 DNA sequence: TGTGCCAGCAGCTTCGGGGAGTACGAGCAGTACTTC. Protein: CASSFGEYEQYF. The V and J genes are TRBV11-2 and TRBJ2-7; possible D gene TRBD2, 5 bases. Germline V gene lookup returns CDR1 SGHAT and CDR2 FQNNGV. Trimming removed 3 bases from V and 4 bases from J, with 7 bases in between. The CDR3 loop spans 12 amino acids.

This clone was counted between two and nine times. The rearrangement joins TRBV5-5 to TRBJ2-7, with TRBD1 matching over 9 bases. Germline V lookup: CDR1 SGHKS, CDR2 YYEKEE (reference sequence). This CDR3 contains 17 residues. Trimming removed 4 bases from V and 1 base from J; junction bases left unmatched: 12. The CDR3 region is CASSVVGGQGFSYEQYF. CDR3 DNA: TGTGCCAGCAGCGTCGTAGGGGGACAGGGTTTTTCCTACGAGCAGTACTTC.

The CDR3: CSVEDRRQAMNTEAFF. The CDR3 DNA sequence: TGCAGCGTTGAAGATCGCCGACAGGCAATGAACACTGAAGCTTTCTTT. The chain employs TRBV29-1 and TRBJ1-1; perhaps TRBD1 as D (6 bases). The V gene lost 0 bases and the J gene lost 0 bases, with 14 bases spanning the gap. The germline gives CDR1 SQVTM, CDR2 ANQGSEA. The CDR3 has 16 amino acids.

The V gene is TRBV7-6, the J gene TRBJ2-3, with 8 bases identical to TRBD2. The junction had 9 bases not matched to a gene; V was cut back by 4 bases and J by 6 bases. The CDR3 runs to 15 residues. CDR1 is SGHVS, CDR2 FNYEAQ, per germline. CDR3 sequence reads: CASSSRAGGGDTQYF. CDR3 DNA sequence: TGTGCCAGCAGCTCTCGCGCGGGGGGAGGGGATACGCAGTATTTT. The variable domain in full, with the rest retrieved from reference TRBV7-6 and TRBJ2-3, is GAGVSQSPRYKVTKRGQDVALRCDPISGHVSLYWYRQALGQGPEFLTYFNYEAQQDKSGLPNDRFSAERPEGSISTLTIQRTEQRDSAMYRCASSSRAGGGDTQYFGPGTRLTVL.

The rearrangement uses TRBV11-2 and TRBJ1-5; D is possibly TRBD1 (5 bases). Trimming removed 8 bases at V and 3 bases at J, with 14 bases between. The CDR3 runs 14 residues. Germline assignment: CDR1 SGHAT and CDR2 FQNNGV. CDR3 DNA sequence: TGTGCCAGCCATTACCAGGGCTACAATCAGCCCCAGCATTTT. Amino acids: CASHYQGYNQPQHF.

The chain's CDR3 is CASSATGNTGELFF. The CDR3 DNA sequence: TGTGCCAGCAGCGCGACAGGGAACACCGGGGAGCTGTTTTTT. The chain carries TRBV5-6 and TRBJ2-2, with a weak D call TRBD1 (6 bases). The germline V gene has CDR1 SGHDT and CDR2 YYEEEE. Trimming removed 4 bases at V and 1 base at J, with 8 bases between. The CDR3 contains 14 residues.

In its sample, this clone ranks as medium-sized. V usage is TRBV14 and J usage is TRBJ2-1, with TRBD1 matching over 7 bases. The CDR3 is 13 amino acids. Trimming took 4 bases from V and 10 from J; bases not matched to a gene: 7. Germline CDR1 and CDR2: SGHDN and FVKESK. The CDR3 DNA reads as TGTGCCAGCAGCCCGGGACAGAGAATAGAGCAGTTCTTC. This gives the protein CASSPGQRIEQFF.

This clone was detected once. J is TRBJ2-7 and V is TRBV9, with a tentative D call TRBD2 (7 bases). The V end lost 7 bases, the J end lost 2 bases, and 19 bases lay between the germline ends. CDR1 SGDLS and CDR2 YYNGEE come from the germline V gene. This CDR3 has 15 residues. CDR3 amino acids: CASAAGGGGTYEQYF. As DNA, the CDR3 is TGTGCCAGCGCAGCTGGGGGCGGGGGAACCTACGAGCAGTACTTC.

The V call is TRBV29-1, the J call TRBJ2-2; D gene ambiguous. Germline V gene data show CDR1 as SQVTM and CDR2 as ANQGSEA. V lost 3 bases to trimming and J lost 1 base, with 6 bases between them. The CDR3 consists of 13 residues. Here the CDR3 DNA reads TGCAGCGTTGATTCAGAGAACACCGGGGAGCTGTTTTTT. It yields the protein CSVDSENTGELFF.

V and J are TRBV5-1 and TRBJ2-3; 13 bases match TRBD2. This CDR3 is 17 amino acids long. Per the germline V gene, CDR1 is SGHRS and CDR2 is YFSETQ. The V segment lost 2 bases and the J segment 4 bases; nucleotides outside the gene matches: 7. The CDR3 here is CASSLRTSGGQADTQYF. The DNA of the CDR3 is TGCGCCAGCAGCTTAAGGACTAGCGGGGGACAGGCAGATACGCAGTATTTT.

In this sample, this clone turned up once. J is TRBJ1-1 and V is TRBV14; no clear D gene. CDR3 length: 13 residues. The V and J ends lost 3 bases and 0 bases respectively, with 5 bases between them. CDR1 and CDR2 from the germline V gene are SGHDN and FVKESK. CDR3 sequence: CASSHTMNTEAFF. The CDR3 region has the DNA TGTGCCAGCAGCCATACAATGAACACTGAAGCTTTCTTT.

As DNA, the CDR3 is TGTGCCAGCAGCTTAAACAGGGATGAAAAACTGTTTTTT. It codes for CASSLNRDEKLFF. The chain combines TRBV7-6 with TRBJ1-4; possibly TRBD1 for D (6 bases). CDR1 is SGHVS, CDR2 FNYEAQ, per germline. The V end was cut by 2 bases, the J end by 6 bases, with 7 bases between. This CDR3 is 13 amino acids long.

This clone has a handful of counts. The chain is built from TRBV7-3 and TRBJ2-5; D is possibly TRBD2 (6 bases). This CDR3 is 13 amino acids long. V was trimmed by 8 bases and J by 5 bases, leaving 15 bases between them. Germline values: CDR1 SGHTA, CDR2 FQGTGA. In DNA, the CDR3 is TGTGCCAGCGGAAGCGGGTCGGGGGAGACCCAGTACTTC. This encodes CASGSGSGETQYF. The complete variable domain, with remaining parts taken from reference TRBV7-3 and TRBJ2-5, reads GAGVSQTPSNKVTEKGKYVELRCDPISGHTALYWYRQSLGQGPEFLIYFQGTGAADDSGLPNDRFFAVRPEGSVSTLKIQRTERGDSAVYLCASGSGSGETQYFGPGTRLLVL.

This clone was counted at least ten times. This chain joins TRBV5-1 and TRBJ2-7; 7 bases agree with TRBD1. Germline V gene sequence: CDR1 SGHRS, CDR2 YFSETQ. This CDR3 comprises 14 residues. The V gene end was trimmed by 4 bases and the J gene end by 4 bases; junction bases not matched to a gene: 8. CDR3 loop: CASSAGQVNYEQYF. The CDR3 DNA reads TGCGCCAGCAGCGCTGGACAGGTTAATTACGAGCAGTACTTC.

The chain recombines TRBV11-2 with TRBJ2-3; 8 bases line up with TRBD2. This CDR3 has 16 amino acids. V lost 0 bases and J lost 6; bases outside the gene matches: 8. Germline V gene lookup returns CDR1 SGHAT and CDR2 FQNNGV. This CDR3 reads CASSLDVAGLLDTQYF. In nucleotides, the CDR3 is TGTGCCAGCAGCTTAGATGTAGCGGGGCTGTTGGATACGCAGTATTTT.

This rearrangement joins TRBV29-1 to TRBJ1-3; no firm D call. The CDR3 contains 14 residues. Germline assignment: CDR1 SQVTM and CDR2 ANQGSEA. V lost 6 bases and J 0 bases, leaving 12 bases between the germline ends. CDR3 sequence (DNA): TGCAGCGTCTCACCCCGACTCTCTGGAAACACCATATATTTT. The encoded protein is CSVSPRLSGNTIYF.

This clone occurred a few times. The chain joins TRBV5-1 to TRBJ2-7; 7 bases agree with TRBD1. The CDR3 loop spans 15 amino acids. Unmatched junction bases numbered 8, after V lost 1 base and J lost 4 bases. Germline V CDR1 and CDR2: SGHRS, YFSETQ. The CDR3 reads CASSLILDRSYEQYF. The CDR3 region has the DNA TGCGCCAGCAGCTTGATTCTGGACAGGTCATACGAGCAGTACTTC.